This TCR beta chain was captured in a study of identical twins. TCRdb called the 5' RACE reads again in MiXCR, with one record for every CDR3 protein. The sample has fewer than 650,000 distinct CDR3 sequences, 9% to 10% seen once. In this sample, this clonotype turned up a few times. Its specificity is unknown. Only healthy Caucasians were included as donors. Whole-study results and caveats: The study found weaker excess twin sharing in beta out-of-frame sequences.

The data also belong to a second study, concerning yellow fever vaccine responses in identical twins.

The clonotype originates from a woman aged 18 to 35 in good health. Material for sequencing was PBMCs.

The CDR3 loop is CATSLTAARHDYEQYF. The DNA of the CDR3 is TGTGCCACCAGTTTGACGGCCGCGCGGCATGACTACGAGCAGTACTTC. V usage is TRBV15 and J usage is TRBJ2-7; D unclear. The CDR3 is 16 residues long. CDR1 and CDR2 from the germline V gene are LNHNV and YYDKDF (reference sequence). The V end lost 6 bases, the J end lost 3 bases, and 21 bases lay between the germline ends.